These 13 T cell receptor beta chains originate from one sample sequenced in a study of T cells in Graves' hyperthyroidism and ophthalmopathy. Authors of the study amplified TCR beta CDR3 regions from RNA transcripts. Carried out on the TCR CDR3, a first-round RT-PCR used the HTBI primer set. TCRdb redid the calling of the multiplex PCR reads with MiXCR, one entry per CDR3 protein. Of over 700,000 distinct CDR3 sequences listed, around 40% are singletons. The sequenced sample was blood. These receptors came from a woman in her forties with Graves' hyperthyroidism.

V gene TRBV7-2 combines with J gene TRBJ1-4, with 11 bases aligning to TRBD1. CDR3 length equals 17 residues. Germline CDR1 reads SGHTA; CDR2 reads FQGNSA. With V trimmed by 5 bases and J by 7 bases, 12 bases remained unmatched. The CDR3 DNA reads as TGTGCCAGCAGCCCCGGACAGGGGGCTGCTGCTAGTGAAAAACTGTTTTTT. It codes for CASSPGQGAAASEKLFF.

Worth noting for this clonotype: Since a much larger clone is just one base distant, this may be a read error. This CDR3 reads CASRGGYTEAFF. The CDR3 nucleotides read TGTGCCAGTAGAGGGGGGTATACTGAAGCTTTCTTT. This chain joins TRBV19 and TRBJ1-1, with D perhaps matching TRBD1 (6 bases). The V gene lost 6 bases and the J gene lost 5 bases, with 10 bases spanning the gap. Germline CDR1 LNHDA, CDR2 SQIVND (reference sequence). This CDR3 has 12 residues.

Concerning this clonotype itself: It may be a read error: a sequence one base away is much more abundant. The J gene is TRBJ1-2, the V gene TRBV20-1; 8 nucleotides agree with TRBD1. Trimming removed 1 base from V and 6 bases from J; junction bases left unmatched: 10. The CDR3 is made up of 15 amino acids. Per the germline V gene, CDR1 is DFQATT and CDR2 is SNEGSKA (reference sequence). CDR3: CSARGAGQGGHGYTF. The CDR3 nucleotides read TGCAGTGCTAGAGGCGCTGGACAGGGAGGCCATGGCTACACCTTC.

V gene TRBV6-4 combines with J gene TRBJ2-7, with a possible D match to TRBD2 (6 bases). The germline V gene has CDR1 MRHNA and CDR2 SNTAGT. The CDR3 spans 15 residues. Trimming took 6 bases from V and 3 from J, leaving 18 bases between them. The CDR3 DNA reads as TGTGCCAGCAGCAAAATGGGACTTTCCCGCTACGAGCAGTACTTC. It encodes CASSKMGLSRYEQYF.

This clonotype was seen more than once but under ten times. This chain joins TRBV7-2 and TRBJ1-5; 9 positions match TRBD1. Germline V gives CDR1 SGHTA, CDR2 FQGNSA. Losses at the gene ends were 8 bases for V and 6 bases for J; bases not matched to a gene: 8. The CDR3 contains 14 residues. The CDR3 DNA is TGTGCCAGCGACCACGGGACAGGGTTTCAGCCCCAGCATTTT. Translation gives CASDHGTGFQPQHF.

This clonotype was seen many times. This sequence joins TRBV2 and TRBJ2-5; TRBD2 agrees at 12 bases. V was pared by 5 bases and J by 5 bases, with 6 bases of the junction left unmatched. This CDR3 contains 15 residues. The germline gives CDR1 SNHLY, CDR2 FYNNEI. Here the CDR3 DNA reads TGTGCCAGCAGTCTAACTAGCGGGGGGTCGGAGACCCAGTACTTC. It codes for CASSLTSGGSETQYF.

In its sample, this clonotype was seen a few times. The rearrangement links TRBV2 to TRBJ1-1; possible D gene TRBD1, 6 bases. The germline V gene has CDR1 SNHLY and CDR2 FYNNEI. There are 17 residues in the CDR3. V dropped 6 bases and J dropped 2 bases, with 22 bases sitting between them. The CDR3 nucleotides are TGTGCCAGCAGCACCGGGACACCCCCGCGGGGTAACACTGAAGCTTTCTTT. Translation: CASSTGTPPRGNTEAFF.

Points on this clonotype: Germline is not matched at one junction end, which may reflect a read error. The rearrangement uses TRBV7-9 and TRBJ1-4; possible D gene TRBD1, 6 bases. This CDR3 comprises 17 residues. The germline V gene encodes CDR1 SEHNR and CDR2 FQNEAQ (reference sequence). CDR3 sequence: CASSQDSGGESNEKLFF. As DNA, the CDR3 is TGCGCCAGCAGCCAAGATTCGGGGGGCGAGTCTAATGAAAAACTGTTTTTT. Complete variable domain (other parts from reference TRBV7-9 and TRBJ1-4): DTGVSQNPRHKITKRGQNVTFRCDPISEHNRLYWYRQTLGQGPEFLTYFQNEAQLEKSRLLSDRFSAERPKGSFSTLEIQRTEQGDSAMYLCASSQDSGGESNEKLFFGSGTQLSVL.

The chain links TRBV7-8 to TRBJ1-2, with TRBD1 identical over 11 bases. Trimming removed 4 bases from V and 13 bases from J; junction bases left unmatched: 8. Germline V gene data show CDR1 as SGHVS and CDR2 as FQNEAQ. The CDR3 contains 13 residues. The CDR3 protein is CASSSTGTGGSTF. CDR3 in DNA: TGTGCCAGCAGCTCCACCGGGACAGGGGGTAGCACCTTC.

This chain links TRBV6-6 with TRBJ2-7, with D perhaps matching TRBD2 (5 bases). The V end was cut by 4 bases, the J end by 1 base, with 20 bases between. This CDR3 region has 17 residues. The germline gives CDR1 MNHNY, CDR2 SVGAGI (reference sequence). The CDR3 nucleotides are TGTGCCAGCAGTTCCCCTCGACCGTTCAAGCGGTCCTACGAGCAGTACTTC. This translates into CASSSPRPFKRSYEQYF.

As concerns this clonotype: With a much larger clone just one base away, this may be a read error. This chain links TRBV19 with TRBJ1-1; D not resolved. The CDR3 is 16 residues long. Per the germline V gene, CDR1 is LNHDA and CDR2 is SQIVND (reference sequence). The CDR3 here is CASSFGLQALNTEASF. The CDR3 DNA follows: TGTGCCAGTAGTTTCGGGTTGCAGGCCCTGAACACTGAAGCTTCCTTT.

In this sample, this clonotype turned up a few times. The chain employs TRBV4-3 and TRBJ2-6; D gene ambiguous. Germline V gene sequence: CDR1 LGHNA, CDR2 YSLEER. Trimming stripped 3 bases from V and 0 bases from J, with 15 bases between. The CDR3 covers 18 residues. DNA for the CDR3: TGCGCCAGCAGCCACCCGACATTAGGCAGCTCTGGGGCCAACGTCCTGACTTTC. It is translated as CASSHPTLGSSGANVLTF.

This clonotype occurred many times. CDR3 DNA: TGTGCCAGCAGGCCTGGGTCTAACTATGGCTACACCTTC. Translating it yields CASRPGSNYGYTF. The chain has TRBV12-3 or TRBV12-4 and TRBJ1-2, with unresolved D. Deletions cut 6 bases from V and 0 bases from J, with 8 bases between. The CDR3 consists of 13 residues.